This is a list of T cell receptor beta chains from one sample in a study of control samples from healthy donors and cancer patients. TCRdb's table, derived via immunoSEQ multiplex PCR, lists solely in-frame clones and lacks some. The repertoire holds 90,000 to 120,000 clones, approximately 84% seen once, with approximately 7% in the top ten. Material: blood. All receptors come from a man aged 18 to 29 in good health. CDR3s include the opening cysteine and the closing phenylalanine or tryptophan. The order of the fields is V gene, clone size, J gene, D gene, CDR3 DNA, CDR3 protein. The D gene is left open where the match is weak. Where a row states a size, it is once, few, many or the class of an expanded clone; other rows omit it.

V gene: TRBV6-6
clone size: .
J gene: TRBJ2-2
D gene: .
CDR3 DNA: TGTGCCAGCAGGATGACAGTGAACACCGGGGAGCTGTTTTTT
CDR3 protein: CASRMTVNTGELFF

V gene: TRBV6-2/TRBV6-3
clone size: .
J gene: TRBJ2-7
D gene: .
CDR3 DNA: TGTGCCAGCAGTTACAGGATTCCTTACGAGCAGTACTTC
CDR3 protein: CASSYRIPYEQYF

V gene: TRBV4-3
clone size: .
J gene: TRBJ2-7
D gene: TRBD2
CDR3 DNA: TGCGCCAGCAGCCAAGAAGTGTATGCGGGGGGCCTCTACGAGCAGTACTTC
CDR3 protein: CASSQEVYAGGLYEQYF

V gene: TRBV5-1
clone size: .
J gene: TRBJ2-5
D gene: TRBD1
CDR3 DNA: TGCGCCAGCAGCTTAGGACAGGTGAAAGAGACCCAGTACTTC
CDR3 protein: CASSLGQVKETQYF

V gene: TRBV4-2
clone size: .
J gene: TRBJ2-3
D gene: .
CDR3 DNA: TGTGCCAGCAGCCACCCCCTATCAGCGGCCACAGATACGCAGTATTTT
CDR3 protein: CASSHPLSAATDTQYF

V gene: TRBV5-1
clone size: few
J gene: TRBJ2-1
D gene: TRBD1
CDR3 DNA: TGCGCCAGCAGCTCCGGGACAGGGGGCAATGAGCAGTTCTTC
CDR3 protein: CASSSGTGGNEQFF

V gene: TRBV29-1
clone size: .
J gene: TRBJ1-2
D gene: .
CDR3 DNA: TGCAGCGTCGAGGGTCTGGGACTCTATGGCTACACCTTC
CDR3 protein: CSVEGLGLYGYTF

V gene: TRBV3-1/TRBV3-2
clone size: .
J gene: TRBJ2-7
D gene: .
CDR3 DNA: TGTGCCAGCAGCTCTGCCCCGTGGAAGCAGTACTTC
CDR3 protein: CASSSAPWKQYF

V gene: TRBV6-6
clone size: .
J gene: TRBJ1-6
D gene: .
CDR3 DNA: TGTGCCAGCAGTTATGCCGGAAGTAATTCACCCCTCCACTTT
CDR3 protein: CASSYAGSNSPLHF

V gene: TRBV11-2
clone size: .
J gene: TRBJ2-2
D gene: .
CDR3 DNA: TGTGCCAGCAGCTTCCCAATGGACAGCCCGGTTACCGGGGAGCTGTTTTTT
CDR3 protein: CASSFPMDSPVTGELFF

V gene: TRBV27
clone size: .
J gene: TRBJ1-5
D gene: .
CDR3 DNA: TGTGCCAGCAGTTTTGCCCTCAATCAGCCCCAGCATTTT
CDR3 protein: CASSFALNQPQHF

V gene: TRBV6-2/TRBV6-3
clone size: .
J gene: TRBJ1-1
D gene: .
CDR3 DNA: TGTGCCGGCAGTTACCCGGACACTGAAGCTTTCTTT
CDR3 protein: CAGSYPDTEAFF

V gene: TRBV18
clone size: .
J gene: TRBJ1-6
D gene: TRBD1
CDR3 DNA: TGTGCCAGCTCACCAAGGGACAGGGACAATTCACCCCTCCACTTT
CDR3 protein: CASSPRDRDNSPLHF

V gene: TRBV5-4
clone size: .
J gene: TRBJ1-3
D gene: .
CDR3 DNA: TGTGCCAGCAGCTTAGCAGGACCTGGAAACACCATATATTTT
CDR3 protein: CASSLAGPGNTIYF

V gene: TRBV2
clone size: .
J gene: TRBJ2-1
D gene: TRBD2
CDR3 DNA: TGTGCCAGCAGTTCCCTTGGCGGGGGGTACAATGAGCAGTTCTTC
CDR3 protein: CASSSLGGGYNEQFF

V gene: TRBV29-1
clone size: .
J gene: TRBJ1-2
D gene: TRBD1
CDR3 DNA: TGCAGCGTTGTAACCGGGCAGGGGGCGTATGGCTACACCTTC
CDR3 protein: CSVVTGQGAYGYTF

V gene: TRBV7-3
clone size: .
J gene: TRBJ2-3
D gene: TRBD2
CDR3 DNA: TGTGCCAGCAGCGACGAGAGCGGGGGGGCTTGTATGAACACAGATACGCAGTATTTT
CDR3 protein: CASSDESGGACMNTDTQYF

V gene: TRBV4-2
clone size: .
J gene: TRBJ2-7
D gene: TRBD1
CDR3 DNA: TGTGCCAGCAGCCAAAATGGACAGGGGGCGTGGTACGAGCAGTACTTC
CDR3 protein: CASSQNGQGAWYEQYF

V gene: TRBV9
clone size: .
J gene: TRBJ2-3
D gene: TRBD2
CDR3 DNA: TGTGCCAGCAGCCCGCGGACTAGCGGGGGGGTTACTTCGAAAGATACGCAGTATTTT
CDR3 protein: CASSPRTSGGVTSKDTQYF

V gene: TRBV2
clone size: .
J gene: TRBJ1-2
D gene: .
CDR3 DNA: TGTGCCAGCAGAGTGGACAGATACTATGGCTACACCTTC
CDR3 protein: CASRVDRYYGYTF

V gene: TRBV5-1
clone size: .
J gene: TRBJ2-2
D gene: .
CDR3 DNA: TGCGCCAGCAGCTTGGAAGCTAAGAGAACGAACACCGGGGAGCTGTTTTTT
CDR3 protein: CASSLEAKRTNTGELFF

V gene: TRBV6-1
clone size: .
J gene: TRBJ2-2
D gene: .
CDR3 DNA: TGTGCCAGCAGTGAAACAGGGTTGTCCACCGGGGAGCTGTTTTTT
CDR3 protein: CASSETGLSTGELFF

V gene: TRBV10-1
clone size: .
J gene: TRBJ2-1
D gene: .
CDR3 DNA: TGCGCCAGCAGTGCCGGACAATATACTGAGCAGTTCTTC
CDR3 protein: CASSAGQYTEQFF

V gene: TRBV4-1
clone size: .
J gene: TRBJ2-1
D gene: TRBD2
CDR3 DNA: TGCGCCAGCAGCCAAAGAGATCTCGGGTTAGCGGGGGGGCATGAGCAGTTCTTC
CDR3 protein: CASSQRDLGLAGGHEQFF

V gene: TRBV6-5
clone size: .
J gene: TRBJ1-1
D gene: .
CDR3 DNA: TGTGCCAGCAGTTACTCGGCAGGGACGGCCACTGAAGCTTTCTTT
CDR3 protein: CASSYSAGTATEAFF

V gene: TRBV6-5
clone size: .
J gene: TRBJ2-1
D gene: TRBD2
CDR3 DNA: TGTGCCAGCCGCCGGGGGGTGGATGAGCAGTTCTTC
CDR3 protein: CASRRGVDEQFF

V gene: TRBV7-9
clone size: few
J gene: TRBJ1-1
D gene: .
CDR3 DNA: TGTGCCAGCCTATCTGGCCTAGGATTGAACACTGAAGCTTTCTTT
CDR3 protein: CASLSGLGLNTEAFF

V gene: TRBV7-2
clone size: .
J gene: TRBJ2-5
D gene: .
CDR3 DNA: TGTGCCAGCAGCTTACCTAAAACCGAGACCCAGTACTTC
CDR3 protein: CASSLPKTETQYF

V gene: TRBV19
clone size: .
J gene: TRBJ1-1
D gene: .
CDR3 DNA: TGTGCCAGTAGTATAGGAGGAGGGAGTGAAGCTTTCTTT
CDR3 protein: CASSIGGGSEAFF

V gene: TRBV2
clone size: .
J gene: TRBJ2-7
D gene: TRBD1
CDR3 DNA: TGTGCCAGCGGTTCTGAGACAGGGTTTTACGAGCAGTACTTC
CDR3 protein: CASGSETGFYEQYF

V gene: TRBV14
clone size: .
J gene: TRBJ1-1
D gene: TRBD1
CDR3 DNA: TGTGCCAGCAGCCAGACCCAGGGGGATTACACTGAAGCTTTCTTT
CDR3 protein: CASSQTQGDYTEAFF

V gene: TRBV4-1
clone size: .
J gene: TRBJ2-2
D gene: .
CDR3 DNA: TGCGCCAGCAGCCAAGACTTGGCAGGGAGTGGGGCCGGGGAGCTGTTTTTT
CDR3 protein: CASSQDLAGSGAGELFF

V gene: TRBV4-2
clone size: .
J gene: TRBJ2-2
D gene: .
CDR3 DNA: TGTGCCAGCAGCCAAGGGGCTTTCGGGTCGAACACCGGGGAGCTGTTTTTT
CDR3 protein: CASSQGAFGSNTGELFF

V gene: TRBV12-3/TRBV12-4
clone size: .
J gene: TRBJ2-1
D gene: TRBD2
CDR3 DNA: TGTGCCAGCAGGACTAGCGGATACAATGAGCAGTTCTTC
CDR3 protein: CASRTSGYNEQFF

V gene: TRBV5-8
clone size: .
J gene: TRBJ1-3
D gene: .
CDR3 DNA: TGTGCCAGCAGCTTGCCCTCTGGAAACACCATATATTTT
CDR3 protein: CASSLPSGNTIYF

V gene: TRBV5-5
clone size: .
J gene: TRBJ2-5
D gene: TRBD1
CDR3 DNA: TGTGCCAGCAGCTTGGCCGGACAGGGGGTAAAAGAGACCCAGTACTTC
CDR3 protein: CASSLAGQGVKETQYF

V gene: TRBV14
clone size: .
J gene: TRBJ2-1
D gene: TRBD2
CDR3 DNA: TGTGCCAGCAGCCCGTTTAATCCTAGCGGGGGCTCCTACAATGAGCAGTTCTTC
CDR3 protein: CASSPFNPSGGSYNEQFF

V gene: TRBV4-1
clone size: .
J gene: TRBJ2-6
D gene: TRBD1
CDR3 DNA: TGCGCCAGCAGCCAAGAGAGGGGGGACAGGGCCCGCTCTGGGGCCAACGTCCTGACTTTC
CDR3 protein: CASSQERGDRARSGANVLTF

V gene: TRBV27
clone size: .
J gene: TRBJ1-4
D gene: .
CDR3 DNA: TGTGCCAGCAGTTTAGTAGCTAATGAAAAACTGTTTTTT
CDR3 protein: CASSLVANEKLFF

V gene: TRBV9
clone size: .
J gene: TRBJ1-3
D gene: .
CDR3 DNA: TGTGCCAGCAGCGTAGACAGAGAACAAAACACCATATATTTT
CDR3 protein: CASSVDREQNTIYF

V gene: TRBV27
clone size: .
J gene: TRBJ2-2
D gene: .
CDR3 DNA: TGTGCCAGCAGTTTAGTTGGGAATGCCGGGGAGCTGTTTTTT
CDR3 protein: CASSLVGNAGELFF

V gene: TRBV6-5
clone size: once
J gene: TRBJ1-3
D gene: TRBD1
CDR3 DNA: TGTGCCAGCAGTTACACAGGGGGAACTGGAAACACCATATATTTT
CDR3 protein: CASSYTGGTGNTIYF

V gene: TRBV30
clone size: .
J gene: TRBJ2-1
D gene: .
CDR3 DNA: TGTGGCTCGTGGGGTGCAAATGAGCAGTTCTTC
CDR3 protein: CGSWGANEQFF

V gene: TRBV7-2
clone size: .
J gene: TRBJ2-7
D gene: .
CDR3 DNA: TGTGCCAGCAGCTCGACAGCGTGGGGGGCCTACGAGCAGTACTTC
CDR3 protein: CASSSTAWGAYEQYF

V gene: TRBV10-2
clone size: .
J gene: TRBJ2-2
D gene: .
CDR3 DNA: TGCGCCAGCAGTGCTCTAGGACCCTATACCGGGGAGCTGTTTTTT
CDR3 protein: CASSALGPYTGELFF

V gene: TRBV7-9
clone size: .
J gene: TRBJ1-5
D gene: .
CDR3 DNA: TGTGCCAGCAGCGACGCTCGTTCAGGGCCCCAGCATTTT
CDR3 protein: CASSDARSGPQHF

V gene: TRBV2
clone size: .
J gene: TRBJ2-2
D gene: .
CDR3 DNA: TGTGCCAGCAGTGAAAAACGGAGTGGCAGGGCGAACACCGGGGAGCTGTTTTTT
CDR3 protein: CASSEKRSGRANTGELFF

V gene: TRBV3-1/TRBV3-2
clone size: .
J gene: TRBJ2-5
D gene: .
CDR3 DNA: TGTGCCAGCAGCCAAGATCTTGGGGGCCCAGAGACCCAGTACTTC
CDR3 protein: CASSQDLGGPETQYF